The 9 T cell receptor beta chains in this list originate from one sample, sequenced in a study of cytomegalovirus exposure and HLA in healthy donors. PCR used 60 Vbeta primers and 13 Jbeta primers. Method: immunoSEQ multiplex PCR; TCRdb's copy keeps in-frame clones and lacks some. The table gives more than 50,000 clones; the top ten clones make up 9.5% to 15% of it. The sequencing sample was made of PBMCs. These receptors originate from a man aged 18 to 29 in good health and CMV-seropositive.

On this clone itself: Other nucleotide sequences in the sample specify the same CDR3. The chain combines TRBV7-9 with TRBJ2-3; the D is unclear. Germline values: CDR1 SEHNR, CDR2 FQNEAQ (reference sequence). V was cut by 3 bases and J by 9 bases, with 4 bases left in between. The CDR3 totals 10 residues. The CDR3 reads CASSFETQYF. The CDR3, as DNA: TGTGCCAGCAGCTTTGAGACGCAGTATTTT.

This chain connects TRBV27 to TRBJ1-5; D is perhaps TRBD1 (6 bases). The V end lost 3 bases, the J end lost 1 base, and 10 bases lay between the germline ends. The CDR3 totals 15 residues. The germline CDR1 and CDR2 sequences are MNHEY and SMNVEV (reference sequence). The CDR3 DNA is TGTGCCAGCAGTTTCGGGGGGCAGAGCAATCAGCCCCAGCATTTT. Translating it yields CASSFGGQSNQPQHF.

In the case of this clone: Germline is not matched at one junction end, which may reflect a read error. The rearrangement links TRBV6-5 to TRBJ2-7, with D possibly being TRBD1 or TRBD2 (5 bases each). The germline gives CDR1 MNHEY, CDR2 SVGAGI. This CDR3 has 14 residues. CDR3 nucleotides: TGTGCCATCAGTGACTATTCAGGGACCTACGAGCAGTACTTC. This gives the protein CAISDYSGTYEQYF.

The gene calls are TRBV11-1 and TRBJ2-1; TRBD2 matches at 7 bases. The CDR3 sequence is 16 residues long. With V trimmed by 6 bases and J by 0 bases, 8 bases remained unmatched. Germline V gives CDR1 SGHAT, CDR2 FQDESV (reference sequence). The CDR3: CASRGEGPRSYNEQFF. The CDR3 DNA is TGTGCCAGCAGAGGGGAGGGGCCCCGCTCCTACAATGAGCAGTTCTTC. The whole variable domain, remainder taken from reference TRBV11-1 and TRBJ2-1, is EAEVAQSPRYKITEKSQAVAFWCDPISGHATLYWYRQILGQGPELLVQFQDESVVDDSQLPKDRFSAERLKGVDSTLKIQPAELGDSAMYLCASRGEGPRSYNEQFFGPGTRLTVL.

The chain carries TRBV6-7 and TRBJ2-7, with 7 bases matching TRBD2. TRBV6-7 is flagged as an ORF with uncertain function. Unmatched junction bases numbered 22, after V lost 10 bases and J lost 1 base. This CDR3 is 18 amino acids long. CDR3 sequence reads: CAIRCWVTQTGGSYEQYF. As DNA, the CDR3 is TGTGCCATCCGATGTTGGGTCACCCAAACCGGGGGGTCCTACGAGCAGTACTTC.

The V gene is TRBV5-1, the J gene TRBJ2-7, with a tentative D call TRBD1 (6 bases). The germline V gene has CDR1 SGHRS and CDR2 YFSETQ. Trimming stripped 0 bases from V and 3 bases from J, with 10 bases between. The CDR3 length is 14 residues. The DNA for the CDR3 is TGCGCCAGCAGCTTGGAGGGGACAATCTACGAGCAGTACTTC. Amino acid sequence: CASSLEGTIYEQYF.

The chain links TRBV4-1 to TRBJ2-1; 14 bases map to TRBD2. Losses at the gene ends were 4 bases for V and 5 bases for J; bases not matched to a gene: 16. From germline, CDR1 is MGHRA and CDR2 YSYEKL. The CDR3 is made up of 20 amino acids. The CDR3 reads CASSLFGGTSGGPLNNEQFF. The CDR3 DNA reads TGCGCCAGCAGCCTCTTCGGAGGGACTAGCGGGGGACCCCTCAACAATGAGCAGTTCTTC.

The chain links TRBV10-3 to TRBJ2-7; D not resolved. CDR3 length equals 14 residues. From germline, CDR1 is ENHRY and CDR2 SYGVKD. The V end lost 6 bases, the J end lost 5 bases, and 17 bases lay between the germline ends. This CDR3 reads CAISVEFFVDEQYF. The CDR3 coding sequence is TGTGCCATCAGCGTAGAGTTTTTTGTCGACGAGCAGTACTTC.

The V and J genes are TRBV27 and TRBJ2-2; 7 bases fit TRBD2. The V and J ends lost 10 bases and 9 bases, in that order; junction bases with no gene match: 17. The CDR3 contains 15 residues. Germline-derived CDR1 and CDR2 are MNHEY and SMNVEV (reference sequence). The CDR3 reads CATAAGGTLWRELFF. CDR3 DNA sequence: TGTGCCACCGCTGCCGGGGGGACCTTGTGGAGGGAGCTGTTTTTT.